The following is a T cell receptor beta chain sequence with its context. Its antigen is unidentified. This record belongs to a study of shared clonotypes between healthy human individuals. Findings of the study overall: Generation of non-shared clonotypes was less probable than generation of clonotypes shared by all four donors.

Using immunoSEQ multiplex PCR, the repertoire was profiled, and TCRdb retains in-frame clones only, with some absent. The sample shows roughly 2 million clones, under 97% of them seen only once. Germline-derived CDR1 and CDR2 are SGHAT and FQDESV (reference sequence). V shed 5 bases, J shed 3 bases, and the junction held 6 bases outside the gene matches. CDR3 length: 15 amino acids. Sequencing was carried out using naive CD4+ T cells sorted from blood. Subset meaning: CD45RA+ positively selected. The source is a man younger than 35 in good health. The chain joins TRBV11-1 to TRBJ2-7; 11 bases agree with TRBD1. As DNA, the CDR3 is TGTGCCAGCAGCGCCGGACAGGGGGCAAGCTACGAGCAGTACTTC. Amino acid sequence: CASSAGQGASYEQYF.